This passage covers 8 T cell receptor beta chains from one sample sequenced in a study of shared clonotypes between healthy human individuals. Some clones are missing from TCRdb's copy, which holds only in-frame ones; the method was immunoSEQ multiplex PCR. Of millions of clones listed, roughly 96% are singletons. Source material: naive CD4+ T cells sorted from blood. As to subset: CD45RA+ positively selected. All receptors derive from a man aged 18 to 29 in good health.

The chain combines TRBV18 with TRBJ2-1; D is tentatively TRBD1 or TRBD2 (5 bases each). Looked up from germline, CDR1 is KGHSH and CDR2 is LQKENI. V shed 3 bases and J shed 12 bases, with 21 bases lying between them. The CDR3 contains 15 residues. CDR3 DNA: TGTGCCAGCTCACCGATGGGACCGCCCGAGCTAGGGCAGTTCTTC. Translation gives CASSPMGPPELGQFF.

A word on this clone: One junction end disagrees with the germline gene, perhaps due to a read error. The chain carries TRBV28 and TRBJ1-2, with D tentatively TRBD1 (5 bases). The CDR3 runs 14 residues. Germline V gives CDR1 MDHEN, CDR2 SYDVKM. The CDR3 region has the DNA TGTGCCAGCAGTTTAAGCAGGGTTAACTCTGGCTACACCTTC. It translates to CASSLSRVNSGYTF.

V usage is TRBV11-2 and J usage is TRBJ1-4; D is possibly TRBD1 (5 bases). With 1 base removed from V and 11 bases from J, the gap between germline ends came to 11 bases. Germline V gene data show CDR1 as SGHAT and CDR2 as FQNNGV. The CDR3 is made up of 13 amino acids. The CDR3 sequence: CASSLVSGRKLFF. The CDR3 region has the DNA TGTGCCAGCAGCTTAGTGTCAGGGCGGAAACTGTTTTTT.

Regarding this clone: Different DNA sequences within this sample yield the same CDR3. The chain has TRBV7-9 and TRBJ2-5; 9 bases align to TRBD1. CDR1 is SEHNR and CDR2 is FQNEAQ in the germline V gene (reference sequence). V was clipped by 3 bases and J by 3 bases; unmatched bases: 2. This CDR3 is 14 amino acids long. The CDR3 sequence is CASSFRDREETQYF. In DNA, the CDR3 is TGTGCCAGCAGCTTCCGGGACAGGGAAGAGACCCAGTACTTC.

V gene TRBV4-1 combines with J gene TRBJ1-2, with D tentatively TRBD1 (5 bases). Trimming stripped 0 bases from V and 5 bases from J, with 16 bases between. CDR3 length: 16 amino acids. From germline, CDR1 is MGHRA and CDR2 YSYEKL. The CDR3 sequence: CASSQDMQGPSYGYTF. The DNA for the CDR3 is TGCGCCAGCAGCCAAGATATGCAGGGACCGTCTTATGGCTACACCTTC.

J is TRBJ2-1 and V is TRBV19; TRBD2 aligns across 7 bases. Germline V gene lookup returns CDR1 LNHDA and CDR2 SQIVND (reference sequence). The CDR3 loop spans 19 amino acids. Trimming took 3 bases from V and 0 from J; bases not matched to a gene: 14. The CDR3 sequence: CASSIFAYRGDRSYNEQFF. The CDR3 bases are TGTGCCAGTAGTATTTTCGCCTACCGGGGGGACCGCTCCTACAATGAGCAGTTCTTC.

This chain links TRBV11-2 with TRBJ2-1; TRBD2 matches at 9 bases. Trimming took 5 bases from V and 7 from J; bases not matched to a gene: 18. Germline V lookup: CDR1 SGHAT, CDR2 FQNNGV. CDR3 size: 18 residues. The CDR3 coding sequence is TGTGCCAGCAGCCACCAGTGGGCGCGGGAGGGTTCAGGGAATGAGCAGTTCTTC. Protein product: CASSHQWAREGSGNEQFF.

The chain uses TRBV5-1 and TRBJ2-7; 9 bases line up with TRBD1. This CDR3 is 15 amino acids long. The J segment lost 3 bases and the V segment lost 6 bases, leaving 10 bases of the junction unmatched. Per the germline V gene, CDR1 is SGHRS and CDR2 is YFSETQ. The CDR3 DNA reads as TGCGCCAGCACTCCTACAGGGGGCGCAGTCTACGAGCAGTACTTC. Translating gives CASTPTGGAVYEQYF.